A selection of T cell receptor beta chains follows, all from one sample in a study of blood T cell repertoires in COVID-19. Measured with immunoSEQ multiplex PCR; TCRdb has only the in-frame clones, and not every one. The profile shows 200,000 to 250,000 clones, 85% to 90% of them singletons. Sequencing used peripheral blood. The receptor set was obtained from a man aged 18 to 35 with active or convalescent COVID-19. CDR3s include the opening cysteine and the closing phenylalanine or tryptophan. D genes are given only for firm matches. Not all rows give a size; the values are once, few, many and, for expanded clones, a class.

>TRBJ2-7|NA|TRBD2|TRBV11-2
TGTGCCAGCAGCCTACTCGCGGGGGGCTACGAGCAGTACTTC
CASSLLAGGYEQYF
>TRBJ1-1|NA|NA|TRBV5-1
TGCGCCAGCAGCTTGGCAGGGTCGGTCACTGAAGCTTTCTTT
CASSLAGSVTEAFF
>TRBJ1-1|NA|NA|TRBV27
TGTGCCAGCAGTTTAACGGGAAACACTGAAGCTTTCTTT
CASSLTGNTEAFF
>TRBJ1-1|NA|NA|TRBV19
TGTGCCAGCGCGAGGGTCAACACTGAAGCTTTCTTT
CASARVNTEAFF
>TRBJ1-6|NA|NA|TRBV7-2
TGTGCCAGCAGCTTAGGACAGGTCGCTAATTCACCCCTCCACTTT
CASSLGQVANSPLHF
>TRBJ1-1|few|NA|TRBV30
TGTGCCTGGAGTTACATGACTGGAGGAGCTTTCTTT
CAWSYMTGGAFF
>TRBJ1-6|few|NA|TRBV11-3
TGTGCCAGCAGCCGCCAGGGGAATTCACCCCTCCACTTT
CASSRQGNSPLHF
>TRBJ2-7|NA|TRBD1|TRBV5-1
TGCGCCAGTCGGAGCGACAGGGCCGGAGGCTCCTACGAGCAGTACTTC
CASRSDRAGGSYEQYF
>TRBJ2-3|NA|TRBD2|TRBV13
TGTGCCAGCAGTAATACACAAGCGGGAGGCACGTGGGGGCAGTATTTT
CASSNTQAGGTWGQYF
>TRBJ1-6|NA|NA|TRBV28
TGTGCCAGCACCCTCGACAGGCAGAGTAGATCACCCCTCCACTTT
CASTLDRQSRSPLHF
>TRBJ2-2|NA|TRBD1|TRBV12-3/TRBV12-4
TGTGCCAGCAGACAGGGGCCCGGGGAGCTGTTTTTT
CASRQGPGELFF
>TRBJ2-7|NA|TRBD2|TRBV15
TGTGCCACCAGCACCAGGACTAGTGAGGGATTC
CATSTRTSEGF
>TRBJ1-1|NA|NA|TRBV10-1
TGCGCCAGCAGTGAACAGGGAAACACTGAAGCTTTCTTT
CASSEQGNTEAFF
>TRBJ1-5|once|NA|TRBV18
TGTGCCAGCTCACCACTAGACAGTCCTAATCAGCCCCAGCATTTT
CASSPLDSPNQPQHF
>TRBJ2-5|NA|NA|TRBV6-1
TGTGCCAGCAGTGAAGCGCTTGCTCGGGTCGAACAAGAGACCCAGTACTTC
CASSEALARVEQETQYF
>TRBJ2-2|NA|TRBD1|TRBV3-1/TRBV3-2
TGTGCCAGCAGCCAAGCGACAGGGGTAACCGGGGAGCTGTTTTTT
CASSQATGVTGELFF
>TRBJ1-2|NA|TRBD1|TRBV7-2
TGTGCCAGCAGCTTTGCGGGACAGGGGGCTTCTGGCTATGGCTACACCTTC
CASSFAGQGASGYGYTF
>TRBJ2-3|NA|NA|TRBV12-3/TRBV12-4
TGTGCCAGCAGTAGCGGCCTCACAGATACGCAGTATTTT
CASSSGLTDTQYF
>TRBJ2-5|NA|TRBD2|TRBV6-1
TGTGCCAGCAGTGGACAAGCGGGGGGATGGATAGGACAAGAGACCCAGTACTTC
CASSGQAGGWIGQETQYF
>TRBJ2-3|NA|NA|TRBV19
TGTGCCAGTAGTTCGTTAGATACGCAGTATTTT
CASSSLDTQYF
>TRBJ2-2|NA|TRBD2|TRBV30
TGTGCCTGGGAATCTGAATCCGGGACTAGCGTAACCGGGGAGCTGTTTTTT
CAWESESGTSVTGELFF
>TRBJ2-3|NA|NA|TRBV5-4
TGTGCCAGCGCGGGGAACCGCACAGATACGCAGTATTTT
CASAGNRTDTQYF
>TRBJ1-5|NA|TRBD1|TRBV7-2
TGTGCCAGCAGCTTACTAGCGACAGGGGGCAATCAGCCCCAGCATTTT
CASSLLATGGNQPQHF
>TRBJ2-5|NA|NA|TRBV4-2
TGTGCCAGCAGCCAAGTTTCCGCGGCTAACCTCCAAGAGACCCAGTACTTC
CASSQVSAANLQETQYF
>TRBJ1-6|NA|TRBD1|TRBV15
TGTGCCACCAGCAGACGTTTTGGGACAGGACATTCACCCCTCCACTTT
CATSRRFGTGHSPLHF
>TRBJ2-7|NA|NA|TRBV5-1
TGCGCCAGCAGCCCCCATTCACCCCAGGGGTCCGAGCAGTACTTC
CASSPHSPQGSEQYF
>TRBJ1-6|NA|NA|TRBV2
TGTGCCAGCAGCACAGCCTCCTATAATTCACCCCTCCACTTT
CASSTASYNSPLHF
>TRBJ2-6|NA|NA|TRBV30
TGTGCCTGGACACGGGGTCGATCTGGGGCCAACGTCCTGACTTTC
CAWTRGRSGANVLTF
>TRBJ2-3|NA|NA|TRBV7-2
TGTGCCAGCAGCTTTTATGGCAGGGATGTAACAGATACGCAGTATTTT
CASSFYGRDVTDTQYF
>TRBJ2-1|NA|TRBD2|TRBV18
TGTGCCAGCTCCCCACTAGCGGGGGGGTACAATGAGCAGTTCTTC
CASSPLAGGYNEQFF
>TRBJ1-5|NA|NA|TRBV11-2
TGTGCCAGCAGCTTTGGGGCAGGCGCAAATCAGCCCCAGCATTTT
CASSFGAGANQPQHF
>TRBJ2-3|NA|NA|TRBV7-9
TGTGCCAGCAGCTCATCCCAGGTACCAGATACGCAGTATTTT
CASSSSQVPDTQYF
>TRBJ2-7|NA|NA|TRBV2
TGTGCCAGCATTCCGTCGGACCCCTGGAGGGAGCAGTACTTC
CASIPSDPWREQYF
>TRBJ1-3|NA|NA|TRBV4-1
TGCGCCAGCAGCGGGCGGGGAACTGGAAACACCATATATTTT
CASSGRGTGNTIYF
>TRBJ2-7|NA|TRBD2|TRBV18
TGTGCCAGCTCACCCGTAGGTGGGCTAGCGGGAGGCGAGCAGTACTTC
CASSPVGGLAGGEQYF
>TRBJ1-2|NA|TRBD1|TRBV11-2
TGTGCCAGCAGCCCGGACAGGGGATATGGCTACACCTTC
CASSPDRGYGYTF
>TRBJ1-2|NA|TRBD1|TRBV10-2
TGCGCCAGCAGTGGGACAGGGTATGGCTACACCTTC
CASSGTGYGYTF
>TRBJ2-2|NA|NA|TRBV30
TGTGCCTGGAGTTTTGACTACAACACCGGGGAGCTGTTTTTT
CAWSFDYNTGELFF
>TRBJ1-5|NA|NA|TRBV28
TGTGCCAGCAGCAATCCCCGACAGAATCAGCCCCAGCATTTT
CASSNPRQNQPQHF
>TRBJ1-2|NA|NA|TRBV5-3
TGTGCCAGAAGCTTGGAGACACCCGGCTACACCTTC
CARSLETPGYTF
>TRBJ1-1|NA|NA|TRBV6-5
TGTGCCAGCATTTCGTTTCCAGTAGCTTTCTTT
CASISFPVAFF
>TRBJ1-4|few|NA|TRBV9
TGTGCCAGCAGCTCCGAACAGACCCAGAATGAAAAACTGTTTTTT
CASSSEQTQNEKLFF
>TRBJ1-2|NA|NA|TRBV4-1
TGCGCCAGCAGCCTCAAAAAGGGGGAGAATGGCTACACCTTC
CASSLKKGENGYTF
>TRBJ1-2|NA|TRBD1|TRBV19
TGTGCCAGTAGTATCACAGGGGGCGGCGGTGGCTACACCTTC
CASSITGGGGGYTF
>TRBJ1-4|NA|NA|TRBV19
TGTGCCAGTAATCCGTCTGTTACAACTAATGAAAAACTGTTTTTT
CASNPSVTTNEKLFF
>TRBJ1-6|NA|NA|TRBV7-2
TGTGCCAGCAGCTTAAGGGAGTCGGGAAATTCACCCCTCCACTTT
CASSLRESGNSPLHF